This T cell receptor (beta chain) was identified in a study of memory CD4+ T cells and cytomegalovirus serostatus. Germline V lookup: CDR1 SGHTA, CDR2 FQGNSA. The CDR3 has 13 amino acids. The J segment lost 7 bases and the V segment lost 6 bases, leaving 5 bases of the junction unmatched. Single viable CD3+CD4+CD8-CD45RO+ cells were sorted as the memory CD4+ T cells. CD4+ T cells were isolated by positive magnetic selection. As handled by the study authors: Out-of-frame sequences were removed, leaving 2 million to 2.5 million distinct TCRbeta sequences. Using immunoSEQ multiplex PCR, the repertoire was profiled, and TCRdb retains in-frame clones only, with some absent. V, J and clone size are those of that table, while D and trimming were read from the DNA. The table lists 65,000 to 95,000 clones, around 80% of them singletons, with around 0.75% in the top ten.

This rearrangement joins TRBV7-2 to TRBJ2-7; 11 nucleotides line up with TRBD1. This clonotype was obtained from an adult in good health and CMV-seronegative. Material for sequencing was memory CD4+ T cells from blood. The DNA for the CDR3 is TGTGCCAGCAGTCGGACAGGGGGCTTTGAGCAGTACTTC. Protein: CASSRTGGFEQYF.